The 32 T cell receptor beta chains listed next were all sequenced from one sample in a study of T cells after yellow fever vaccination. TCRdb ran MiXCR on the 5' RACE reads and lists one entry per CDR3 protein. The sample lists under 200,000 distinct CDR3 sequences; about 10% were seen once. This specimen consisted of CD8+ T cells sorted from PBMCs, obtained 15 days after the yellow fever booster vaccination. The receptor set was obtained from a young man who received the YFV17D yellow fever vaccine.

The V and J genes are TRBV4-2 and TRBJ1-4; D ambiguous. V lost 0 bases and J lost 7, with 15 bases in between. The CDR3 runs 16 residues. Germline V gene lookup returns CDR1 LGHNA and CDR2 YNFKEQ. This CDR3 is CASSQEFPRRSEKLFF. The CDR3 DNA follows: TGTGCCAGCAGCCAAGAGTTTCCGAGGAGGTCTGAAAAACTGTTTTTT.

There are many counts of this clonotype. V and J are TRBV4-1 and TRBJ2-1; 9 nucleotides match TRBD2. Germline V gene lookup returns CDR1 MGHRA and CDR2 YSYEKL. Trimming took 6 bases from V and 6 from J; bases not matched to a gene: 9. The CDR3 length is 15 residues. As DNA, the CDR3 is TGCGCCAGCAGTTCGGTAGCGGGGGAGAGCAATGAGCAGTTCTTC. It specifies CASSSVAGESNEQFF.

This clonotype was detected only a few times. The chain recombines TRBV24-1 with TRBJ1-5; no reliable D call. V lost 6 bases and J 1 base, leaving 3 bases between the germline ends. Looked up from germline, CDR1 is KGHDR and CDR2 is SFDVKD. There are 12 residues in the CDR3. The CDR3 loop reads CATSSSNQPQHF. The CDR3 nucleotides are TGTGCCACCAGTTCGAGCAATCAGCCCCAGCATTTT.

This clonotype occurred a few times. CDR3 nucleotide sequence: TGTGCCAGTGACAGGGGCGAGTACATTCAGTACTTC. Its translation: CASDRGEYIQYF. The V call is TRBV2, the J call TRBJ2-4, with 8 positions matching TRBD1. V was clipped by 9 bases and J by 8 bases; unmatched bases: 6. The CDR3 consists of 12 residues. Germline CDR1 SNHLY, CDR2 FYNNEI.

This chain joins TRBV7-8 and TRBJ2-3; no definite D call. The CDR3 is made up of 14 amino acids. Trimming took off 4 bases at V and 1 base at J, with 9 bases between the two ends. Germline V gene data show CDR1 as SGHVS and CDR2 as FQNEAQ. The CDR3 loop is CASSSLVGTDTQYF. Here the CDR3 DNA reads TGTGCCAGCAGCTCCCTCGTGGGCACAGATACGCAGTATTTT.

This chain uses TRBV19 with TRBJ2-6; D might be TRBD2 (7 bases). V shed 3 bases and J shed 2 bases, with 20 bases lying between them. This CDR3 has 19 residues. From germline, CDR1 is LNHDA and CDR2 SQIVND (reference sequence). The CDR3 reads CASSIGPPRGAPGANVLTF. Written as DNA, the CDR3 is TGTGCCAGTAGTATCGGGCCCCCACGGGGGGCACCTGGGGCCAACGTCCTGACTTTC.

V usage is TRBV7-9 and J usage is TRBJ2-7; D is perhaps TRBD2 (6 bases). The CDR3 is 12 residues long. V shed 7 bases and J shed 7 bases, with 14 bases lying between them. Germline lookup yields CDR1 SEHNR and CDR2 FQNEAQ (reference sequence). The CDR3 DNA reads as TGTGCCAGCACCTCGGGAGCGGTTGAGCAGTACTTC. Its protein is CASTSGAVEQYF.

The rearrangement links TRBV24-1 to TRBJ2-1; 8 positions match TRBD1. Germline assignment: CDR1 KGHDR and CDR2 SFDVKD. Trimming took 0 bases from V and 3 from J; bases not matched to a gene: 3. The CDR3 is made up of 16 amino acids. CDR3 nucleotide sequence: TGTGCCACCAGTGATTTGGGACAGGGAGGCTACAATGAGCAGTTCTTC. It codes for CATSDLGQGGYNEQFF.

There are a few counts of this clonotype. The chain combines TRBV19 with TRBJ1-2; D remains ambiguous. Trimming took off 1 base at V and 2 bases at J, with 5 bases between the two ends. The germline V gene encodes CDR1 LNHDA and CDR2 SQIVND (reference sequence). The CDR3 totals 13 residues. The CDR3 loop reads CASSIARNYGYTF. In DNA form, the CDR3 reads TGTGCCAGTAGTATAGCGCGGAACTATGGCTACACCTTC.

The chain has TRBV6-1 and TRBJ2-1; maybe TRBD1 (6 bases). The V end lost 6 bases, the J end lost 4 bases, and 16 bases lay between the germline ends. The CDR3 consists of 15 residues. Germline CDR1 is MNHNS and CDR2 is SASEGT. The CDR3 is CASRGTSSRYNEQFF. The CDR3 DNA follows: TGTGCCAGCAGAGGGACAAGCTCAAGGTACAATGAGCAGTTCTTC.

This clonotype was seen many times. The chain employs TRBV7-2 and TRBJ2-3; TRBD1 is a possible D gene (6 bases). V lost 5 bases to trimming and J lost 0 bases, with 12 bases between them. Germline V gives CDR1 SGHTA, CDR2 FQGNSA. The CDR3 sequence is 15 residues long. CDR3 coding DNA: TGTGCCAGCAGCACGACAGGACCTAGCACAGATACGCAGTATTTT. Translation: CASSTTGPSTDTQYF.

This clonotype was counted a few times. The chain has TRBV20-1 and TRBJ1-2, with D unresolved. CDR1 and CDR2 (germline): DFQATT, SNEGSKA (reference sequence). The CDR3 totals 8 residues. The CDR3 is CSRRGYTF. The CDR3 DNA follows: TGCAGCCGGCGAGGCTACACCTTC.

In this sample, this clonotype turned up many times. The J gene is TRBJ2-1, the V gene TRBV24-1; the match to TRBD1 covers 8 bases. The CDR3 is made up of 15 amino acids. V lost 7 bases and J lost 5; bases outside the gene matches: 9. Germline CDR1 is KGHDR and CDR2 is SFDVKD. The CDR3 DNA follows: TGTGCCACCAGGGACCCAGGGGGCGCCGACAATGAGCAGTTCTTC. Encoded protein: CATRDPGGADNEQFF.

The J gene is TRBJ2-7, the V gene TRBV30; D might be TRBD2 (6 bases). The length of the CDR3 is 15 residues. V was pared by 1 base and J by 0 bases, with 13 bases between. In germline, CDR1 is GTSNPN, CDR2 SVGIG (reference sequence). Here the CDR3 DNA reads TGTGCCTGGAGTGCTGCGGGGACCTACTCCTACGAGCAGTACTTC. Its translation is CAWSAAGTYSYEQYF.

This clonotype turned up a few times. The CDR3 loop is CASSLSSGSHEQYF. The CDR3 DNA is TGTGCCAGCAGTTTAAGTAGCGGGAGCCACGAGCAGTACTTC. This chain uses TRBV27 with TRBJ2-7, with 9 bases fitting TRBD2. CDR1 and CDR2 (germline): MNHEY, SMNVEV (reference sequence). The V segment lost 2 bases and the J segment 5 bases; nucleotides outside the gene matches: 4. CDR3 size: 14 residues.

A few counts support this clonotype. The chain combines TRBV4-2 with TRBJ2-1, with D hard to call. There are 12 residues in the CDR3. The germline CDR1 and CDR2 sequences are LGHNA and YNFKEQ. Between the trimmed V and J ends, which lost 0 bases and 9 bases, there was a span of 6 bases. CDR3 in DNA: TGTGCCAGCAGCCAAGAAATCGGTGAGCAGTTCTTC. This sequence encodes CASSQEIGEQFF.

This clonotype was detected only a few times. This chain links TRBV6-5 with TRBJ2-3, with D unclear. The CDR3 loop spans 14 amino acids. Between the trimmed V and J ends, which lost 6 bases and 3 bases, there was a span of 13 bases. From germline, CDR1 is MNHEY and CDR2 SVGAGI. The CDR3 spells CASSPVLPTDTQYF. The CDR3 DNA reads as TGTGCCAGCAGCCCGGTCCTCCCGACAGATACGCAGTATTTT.

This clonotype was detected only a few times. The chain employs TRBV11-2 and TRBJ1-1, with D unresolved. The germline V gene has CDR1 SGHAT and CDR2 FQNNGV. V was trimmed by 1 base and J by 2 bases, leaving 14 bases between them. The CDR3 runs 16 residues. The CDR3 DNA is TGTGCCAGCAGCTTAGGTCTCCGACGGTTTAACACTGAAGCTTTCTTT. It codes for CASSLGLRRFNTEAFF.

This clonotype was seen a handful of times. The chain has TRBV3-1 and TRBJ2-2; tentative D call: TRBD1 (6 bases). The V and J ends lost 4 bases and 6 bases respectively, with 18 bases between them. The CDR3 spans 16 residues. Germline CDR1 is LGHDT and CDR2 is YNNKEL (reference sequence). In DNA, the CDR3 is TGTGCCAGCAGCCGGTCCTCGGGATACAGGGCCGGGGAGCTGTTTTTT. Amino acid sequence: CASSRSSGYRAGELFF.

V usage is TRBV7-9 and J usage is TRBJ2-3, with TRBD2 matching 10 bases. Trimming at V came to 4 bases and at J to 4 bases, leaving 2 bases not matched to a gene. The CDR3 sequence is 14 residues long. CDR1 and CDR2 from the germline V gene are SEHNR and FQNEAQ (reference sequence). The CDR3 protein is CASSSGLAADTQYF. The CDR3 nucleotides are TGTGCCAGCAGCTCTGGACTAGCGGCAGATACGCAGTATTTT.

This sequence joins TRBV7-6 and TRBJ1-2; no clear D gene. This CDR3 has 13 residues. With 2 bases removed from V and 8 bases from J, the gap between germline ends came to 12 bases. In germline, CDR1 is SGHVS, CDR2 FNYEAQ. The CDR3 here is CASSLNELGGYTF. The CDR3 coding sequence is TGTGCCAGCAGCTTAAACGAGCTGGGGGGCTACACCTTC.

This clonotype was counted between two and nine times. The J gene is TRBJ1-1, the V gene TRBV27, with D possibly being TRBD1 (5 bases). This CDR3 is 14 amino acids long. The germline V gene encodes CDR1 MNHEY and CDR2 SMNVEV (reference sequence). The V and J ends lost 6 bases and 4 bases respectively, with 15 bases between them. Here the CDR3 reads CASSLDGRGTEAFF. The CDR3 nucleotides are TGTGCCAGCAGCCTCGACGGGAGGGGCACTGAAGCTTTCTTT.

CDR3 residues: CATSSDEPGQRTAYEQYF. CDR3 DNA: TGTGCCACCAGCAGTGACGAACCAGGACAGAGGACTGCCTACGAGCAGTACTTC. V is TRBV15 and J is TRBJ2-7; D is possibly TRBD1 (6 bases). The CDR3 loop spans 18 amino acids. The ends were cut back, 3 bases at V and 2 bases at J, with 23 bases in the middle. Germline CDR1 and CDR2: LNHNV and YYDKDF (reference sequence). The whole variable domain, remainder taken from reference TRBV15 and TRBJ2-7, is DAMVIQNPRYQVTQFGKPVTLSCSQTLNHNVMYWYQQKSSQAPKLLFHYYDKDFNNEADTPDNFQSRRPNTSFCFLDIRSPGLGDTAMYLCATSSDEPGQRTAYEQYFGPGTRLTVT.

CDR3 nucleotides: TGTGCCAGCAGTTTATGGAGGGTAGCTGGCAATCAGCCCCAGCATTTT. Its protein is CASSLWRVAGNQPQHF. The chain recombines TRBV28 with TRBJ1-5; D gene ambiguous. V lost 0 bases and J lost 2, with 11 bases in between. CDR3 size: 16 residues. Looked up from germline, CDR1 is MDHEN and CDR2 is SYDVKM.

The CDR3 protein is CASSLNRYNNEQFF. CDR3 bases: TGTGCCAGCTCACTTAACCGTTATAACAATGAGCAGTTCTTC. This sequence joins TRBV18 and TRBJ2-1, with D unclear. CDR1 is KGHSH and CDR2 is LQKENI in the germline V gene. V lost 4 bases, J lost 5 bases, and 12 bases lay in between. The length of the CDR3 is 14 residues.

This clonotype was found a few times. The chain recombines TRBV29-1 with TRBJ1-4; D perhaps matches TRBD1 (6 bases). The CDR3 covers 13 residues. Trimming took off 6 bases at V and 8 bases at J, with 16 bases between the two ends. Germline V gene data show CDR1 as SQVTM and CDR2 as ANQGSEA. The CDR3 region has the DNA TGCAGCGTCCTGGGGGGCAGGGAGGAAAAACTGTTTTTT. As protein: CSVLGGREEKLFF.

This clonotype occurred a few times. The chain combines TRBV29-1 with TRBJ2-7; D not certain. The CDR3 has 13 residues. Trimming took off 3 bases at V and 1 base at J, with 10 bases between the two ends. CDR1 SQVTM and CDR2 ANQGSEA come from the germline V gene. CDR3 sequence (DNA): TGCAGCGTTGAGGTCGCCGGATCCTACGAGCAGTACGTC. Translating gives CSVEVAGSYEQYV.

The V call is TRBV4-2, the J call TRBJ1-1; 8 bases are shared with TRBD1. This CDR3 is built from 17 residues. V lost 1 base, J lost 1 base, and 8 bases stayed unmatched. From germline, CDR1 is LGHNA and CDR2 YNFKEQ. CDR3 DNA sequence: TGTGCCAGCAGCCAAGGAGACAGGGGTCCATCGAACACTGAAGCTTTCTTT. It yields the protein CASSQGDRGPSNTEAFF.

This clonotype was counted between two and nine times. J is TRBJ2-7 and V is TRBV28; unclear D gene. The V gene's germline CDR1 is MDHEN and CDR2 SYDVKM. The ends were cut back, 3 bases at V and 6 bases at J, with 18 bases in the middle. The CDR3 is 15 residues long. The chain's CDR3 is CASSFGTKGLGEQYV. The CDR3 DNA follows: TGTGCCAGCAGTTTCGGTACCAAGGGCTTAGGCGAGCAGTACGTC.

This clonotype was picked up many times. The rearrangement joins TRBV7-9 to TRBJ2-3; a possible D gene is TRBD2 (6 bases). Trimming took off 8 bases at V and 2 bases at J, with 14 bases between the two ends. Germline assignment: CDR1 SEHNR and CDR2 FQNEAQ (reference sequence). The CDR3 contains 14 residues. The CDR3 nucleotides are TGTGCCAGCGCGACTAGTTTTGCCACAGATACGCAGTATTTT. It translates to CASATSFATDTQYF.

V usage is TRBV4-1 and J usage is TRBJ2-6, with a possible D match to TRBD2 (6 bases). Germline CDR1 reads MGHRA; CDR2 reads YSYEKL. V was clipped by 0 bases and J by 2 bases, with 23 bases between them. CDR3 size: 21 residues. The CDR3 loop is CASSQDMAIGLAHTGANVLTF. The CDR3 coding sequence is TGCGCCAGCAGCCAAGATATGGCGATTGGGCTAGCGCACACTGGGGCCAACGTCCTGACTTTC.

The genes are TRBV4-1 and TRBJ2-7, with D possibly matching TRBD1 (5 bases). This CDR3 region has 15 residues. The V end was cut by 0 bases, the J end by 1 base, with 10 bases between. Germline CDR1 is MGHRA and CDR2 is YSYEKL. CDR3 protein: CASSQDFQGSYEQYV. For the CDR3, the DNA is TGCGCCAGCAGCCAAGATTTCCAGGGATCCTACGAGCAGTACGTC.